This T cell receptor (beta chain) was obtained from a study of T-cell reconstitution after alpha-beta-depleted transplantation in children. Germline V gene data show CDR1 as SGHRS and CDR2 as YFSETQ. CDR3 length: 17 residues. V lost 0 bases and J 0 bases, leaving 12 bases between the germline ends. The TCRbeta library incorporated unique molecular identifiers. TCRdb ran MiXCR on the PCR reads and lists one entry per CDR3 protein. The repertoire holds about 370,000 distinct CDR3 sequences, with roughly 20% as singletons. This clonotype was recorded a few times. The genes are TRBV5-1 and TRBJ1-4; unclear D gene. The sample in question was PBMCs from the stem cell graft donor, obtained from the stem cell graft. The TCR comes from a human donor who donated a stem cell graft to a child with acute myeloid leukemia. The DNA of the CDR3 is TGCGCCAGCAGCTTGGGGGTAGTTTCTTCAACTAATGAAAAACTGTTTTTT. Translated: CASSLGVVSSTNEKLFF. Full variable domain (outside the CDR3, taken from reference TRBV5-1 and TRBJ1-4): KAGVTQTPRYLIKTRGQQVTLSCSPISGHRSVSWYQQTPGQGLQFLFEYFSETQRNKGNFPGRFSGRQFSNSRSEMNVSTLELGDSALYLCASSLGVVSSTNEKLFFGSGTQLSVL.